The clone carrying this TCR beta chain has more than one count but fewer than ten. This specimen comes from a study of blood T cell repertoires in COVID-19. Across the study: COVID-19 samples, acute and convalescent, were from the United States, Italy and Spain. Sources were T cells, B-cell-depleted T cells, or PBMCs; the material itself was cDNA or gDNA.

The CDR3 is 17 amino acids. V lost 1 base, J lost 4 bases, and 10 bases stayed unmatched. Germline V gives CDR1 LNHDA, CDR2 SQIVND (reference sequence). Authors' data handling: Amplification of reference gene primers provided the estimated nucleated cell counts. Produced via immunoSEQ multiplex PCR; TCRdb's table is partial and in-frame only. That table is the source of V, J and clone size, and D and trimming were worked out from the DNA. The table lists approximately 350,000 clones, around 83% of them singletons, with about 3% in the top ten. The sample taken for sequencing was peripheral blood. This TCR was recovered from a man aged 30 to 45 with active or convalescent COVID-19. The V call is TRBV19, the J call TRBJ2-5; 9 bases are shared with TRBD1. CDR3: CASSIGTGVSTGETQYF. In DNA, the CDR3 is TGTGCCAGTAGTATAGGGACAGGGGTCTCCACCGGAGAGACCCAGTACTTC.